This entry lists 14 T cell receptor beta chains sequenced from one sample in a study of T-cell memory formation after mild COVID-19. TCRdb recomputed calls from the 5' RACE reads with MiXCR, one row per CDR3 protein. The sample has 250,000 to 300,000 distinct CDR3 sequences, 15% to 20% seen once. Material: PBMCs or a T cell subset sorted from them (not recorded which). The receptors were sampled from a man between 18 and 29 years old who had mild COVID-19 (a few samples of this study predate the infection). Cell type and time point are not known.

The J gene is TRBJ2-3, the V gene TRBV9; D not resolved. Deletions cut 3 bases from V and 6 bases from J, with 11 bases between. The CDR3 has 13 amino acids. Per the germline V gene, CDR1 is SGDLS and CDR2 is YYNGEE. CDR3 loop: CASSEYSEDTQYF. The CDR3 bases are TGTGCCAGCAGCGAATACTCGGAGGATACGCAGTATTTT.

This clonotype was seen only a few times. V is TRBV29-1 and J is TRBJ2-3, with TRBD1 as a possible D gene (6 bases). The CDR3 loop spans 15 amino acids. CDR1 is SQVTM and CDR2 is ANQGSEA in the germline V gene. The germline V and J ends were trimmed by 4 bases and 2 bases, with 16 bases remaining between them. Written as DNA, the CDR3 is TGCAGCGTTGCCACAGGGCAGTGGTACACAGATACGCAGTATTTT. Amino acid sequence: CSVATGQWYTDTQYF.

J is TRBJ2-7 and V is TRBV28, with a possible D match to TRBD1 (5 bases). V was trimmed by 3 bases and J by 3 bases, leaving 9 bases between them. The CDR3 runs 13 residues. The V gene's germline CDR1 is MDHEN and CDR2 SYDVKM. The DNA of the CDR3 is TGTGCCAGCAGTTTGGCTGACAGCTACGAGCAGTACGTC. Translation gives CASSLADSYEQYV.

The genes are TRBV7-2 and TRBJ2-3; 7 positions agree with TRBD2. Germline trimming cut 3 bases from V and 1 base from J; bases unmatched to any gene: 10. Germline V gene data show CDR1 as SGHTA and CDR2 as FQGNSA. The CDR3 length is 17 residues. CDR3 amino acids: CASSFPAGPGRTDTQYF. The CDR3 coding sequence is TGTGCCAGCAGCTTCCCAGCGGGGCCAGGACGCACAGATACGCAGTATTTT.

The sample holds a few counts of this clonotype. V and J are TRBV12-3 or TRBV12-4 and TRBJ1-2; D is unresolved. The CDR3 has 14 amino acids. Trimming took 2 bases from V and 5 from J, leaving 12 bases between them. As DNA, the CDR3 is TGTGCCAGCAGTTTAAGTTCCCTCGTTTATGGCTACACCTTC. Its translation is CASSLSSLVYGYTF.

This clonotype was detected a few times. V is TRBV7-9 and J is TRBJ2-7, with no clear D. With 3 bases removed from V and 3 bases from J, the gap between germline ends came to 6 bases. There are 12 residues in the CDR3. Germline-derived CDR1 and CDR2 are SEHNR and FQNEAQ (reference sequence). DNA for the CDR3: TGTGCCAGCAGCTTCTACAACTACGAGCAGTACTTC. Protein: CASSFYNYEQYF.

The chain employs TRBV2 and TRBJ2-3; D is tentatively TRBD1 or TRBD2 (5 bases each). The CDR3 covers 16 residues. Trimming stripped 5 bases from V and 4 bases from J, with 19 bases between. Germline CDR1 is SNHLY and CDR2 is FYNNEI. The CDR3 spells CASSYSRGLTADTQYF. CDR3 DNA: TGTGCCAGCAGTTACTCGAGGGGTCTGACGGCAGATACGCAGTATTTT.

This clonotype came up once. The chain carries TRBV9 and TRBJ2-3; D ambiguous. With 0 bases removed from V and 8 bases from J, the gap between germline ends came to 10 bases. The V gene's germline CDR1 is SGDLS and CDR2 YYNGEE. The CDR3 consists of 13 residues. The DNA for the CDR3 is TGTGCCAGCAGCGTAGCTCCTCAAGGTACGCAGTATTTT. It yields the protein CASSVAPQGTQYF.

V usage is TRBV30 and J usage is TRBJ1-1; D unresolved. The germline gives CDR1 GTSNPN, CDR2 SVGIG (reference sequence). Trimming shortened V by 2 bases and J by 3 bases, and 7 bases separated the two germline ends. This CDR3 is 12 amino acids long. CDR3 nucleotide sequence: TGTGCCTGGAGTCCGACGTACACTGAAGCTTTCTTT. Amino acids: CAWSPTYTEAFF.

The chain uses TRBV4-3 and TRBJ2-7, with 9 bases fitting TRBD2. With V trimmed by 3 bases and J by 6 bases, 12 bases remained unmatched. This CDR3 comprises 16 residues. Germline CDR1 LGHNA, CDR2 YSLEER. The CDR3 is CASSQDSGRGRFEQYF. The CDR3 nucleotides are TGCGCCAGCAGCCAGGATAGCGGGAGAGGTCGATTCGAGCAGTACTTC.

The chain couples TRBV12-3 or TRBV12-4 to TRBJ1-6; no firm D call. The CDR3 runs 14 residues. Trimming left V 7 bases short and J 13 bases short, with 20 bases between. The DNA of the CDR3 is TGTGCCAGCAAACTCCCCGGTATGGGGTCGCCCCTCCACTTT. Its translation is CASKLPGMGSPLHF.

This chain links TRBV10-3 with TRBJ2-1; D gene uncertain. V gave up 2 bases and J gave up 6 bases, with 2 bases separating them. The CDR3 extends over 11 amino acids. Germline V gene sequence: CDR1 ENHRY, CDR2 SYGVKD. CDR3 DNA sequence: TGTGCCATCAGTGAGCGCAATGAGCAGTTCTTC. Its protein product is CAISERNEQFF.

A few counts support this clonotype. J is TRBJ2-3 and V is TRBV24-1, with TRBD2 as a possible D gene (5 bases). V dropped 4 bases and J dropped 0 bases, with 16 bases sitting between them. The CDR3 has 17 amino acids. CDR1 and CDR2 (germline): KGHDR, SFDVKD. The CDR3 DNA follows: TGTGCCACCAGTGACTCGGGATTCTCTATGAGCACAGATACGCAGTATTTT. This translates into CATSDSGFSMSTDTQYF.

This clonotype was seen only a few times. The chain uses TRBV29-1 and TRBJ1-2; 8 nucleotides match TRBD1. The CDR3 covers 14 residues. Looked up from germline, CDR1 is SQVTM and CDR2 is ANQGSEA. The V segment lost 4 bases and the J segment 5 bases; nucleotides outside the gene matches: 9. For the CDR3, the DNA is TGCAGCGTTGTATCCGGGACAGGATCATATGGCTACACCTTC. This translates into CSVVSGTGSYGYTF.